This T cell receptor beta chain stems from a study of blood T cell repertoires in COVID-19. This clone was seen just once. Enrollees, about 18 to 89 years old, lived in about two dozen US areas. Assay: immunoSEQ multiplex PCR; the TCRdb copy retains only in-frame clones and omits some. This sample has roughly 300,000 clones; approximately 90% occur once, and the top ten carry under 3%. Trimming pared 7 bases from V and 7 bases from J, leaving 20 bases between. The CDR3 runs 15 residues. Germline V gene lookup returns CDR1 SGHTA and CDR2 FQGNSA. The clonotype comes from a woman in her 40s with acute COVID-19. The material sequenced was PBMCs or T cells enriched from blood (not recorded which). The chain is built from TRBV7-2 and TRBJ2-1; D is perhaps TRBD2 (7 bases). CDR3 protein: CASTRGGAAGNEQFF. In DNA, the CDR3 is TGTGCCAGCACAAGAGGGGGGGCGGCAGGGAATGAGCAGTTCTTC.